This note documents a single T cell receptor (beta chain) sequence. The CDR3 has 18 amino acids. Germline lookup yields CDR1 LNHDA and CDR2 SQIVND (reference sequence). Trimming shortened V by 4 bases and J by 0 bases, and 19 bases separated the two germline ends. The record originates from a study of blood T cell repertoires in COVID-19. Study summary: Spain, Italy and the United States supplied samples that represented acute and convalescent COVID-19. Sources were T cells, B-cell-depleted T cells, or PBMCs; the material itself was cDNA or gDNA.

Methods used by the authors: By means of reference gene primer amplification, nucleated cell counts were estimated. TCRdb's copy holds only in-frame clones and misses some; the assay was immunoSEQ multiplex PCR. V and J calls and clone size are copied from that table; D and trimming were computed from the DNA. The data hold some 200,000 clones, with roughly 81% observed a single time. Patients of the Seattle cohort, enrolled during active infection, were followed longitudinally. The sequencing sample was made of peripheral blood. The TCR was taken from a woman aged 80 or older with COVID-19, enrolled during active disease. The chain is built from TRBV19 and TRBJ1-3, with a possible D match to TRBD1 (6 bases). The chain's CDR3 is CASSTYGQHYFSGNTIYF. CDR3 nucleotide sequence: TGTGCCAGTAGTACCTATGGACAGCATTACTTCTCTGGAAACACCATATATTTT.